This T cell receptor beta chain was captured by sequencing in a study of shared clonotypes between healthy human individuals. Study as a whole: Those who served as donors were a couple of women and a few men between the ages of 18 and 49.

Genomic DNA from each subset was divided evenly over several immunoSEQ plates. Authors' processing steps: ImmunoSEQ yielded junction-only sequences lacking quality scores, so filtering differed. Libraries were prepared by immunoSEQ multiplex PCR; TCRdb keeps only in-frame clonotypes and omits some of them. V, J and clone size derive from that table, while D and trimming were established from the DNA sequence. The repertoire holds over a million clones, with around 78% as singletons. This clone has more than one count but fewer than ten. Its antigen is unknown. Study observations and caveats: The donor pool, a small one, limited the genetic and exposure-history diversity represented.

Sequenced sample: memory CD4+ T cells from PBMCs. The subset here: CD45RA-negative fraction. The source is a young man in good health. Some clones in this sample may be carry-over from other donors' samples.

CDR3 amino acids: CSVRTGESQPQHF. CDR3 in DNA: TGCAGCGTGCGGACAGGGGAGAGTCAGCCCCAGCATTTT. The V call is TRBV29-1, the J call TRBJ1-5, with 9 nucleotides matching TRBD1. V trimming: 6 bases; J trimming: 6 bases; junction bases outside the gene matches: 6. The CDR3 is 13 residues long. Per germline, CDR1 SQVTM and CDR2 ANQGSEA.